This T cell receptor beta chain emerged from a study of CD8 T cells in Susac syndrome. V gave up 8 bases and J gave up 1 base, with 9 bases separating them. CDR1 is SGHTA, CDR2 FQGNSA, per germline. This CDR3 has 12 residues. Random-hexamer reverse transcription was applied to about 0.45 to 1 ug RNA. TCRdb analysed the immunoSEQ multiplex PCR reads with MiXCR anew, one entry per CDR3 protein. The table lists 180,000 or so distinct CDR3 sequences, more than 90% of them singletons. The sequenced sample consisted of CD4+ T cells from PBMCs. The TCR comes from a human donor with multiple sclerosis. This chain uses TRBV7-2 with TRBJ2-7; no clear D gene. The CDR3 loop reads CASGGRSYEQYF. The CDR3 DNA reads TGTGCCAGCGGTGGGCGTTCCTACGAGCAGTACTTC.